This T cell receptor (beta chain) was observed in a study of blood T cell repertoires in COVID-19. The CDR3 is 12 amino acids. Trimming took 2 bases from V and 7 from J; bases not matched to a gene: 0. Germline lookup yields CDR1 MNHEY and CDR2 SVGAGI. Libraries were prepared by immunoSEQ multiplex PCR; TCRdb keeps only in-frame clonotypes and omits some of them. The profile covers about 240,000 clones, with around 84% appearing a single time and approximately 6.8% taken by the ten largest. The specimen was peripheral blood. The V gene is TRBV6-5, the J gene TRBJ1-1, with 8 positions matching TRBD1. The source is a woman aged 70 to 79 with active or convalescent COVID-19. The CDR3 here is CASSYDRGEAFF. CDR3 coding DNA: TGTGCCAGCAGTTACGACAGGGGTGAAGCTTTCTTT.